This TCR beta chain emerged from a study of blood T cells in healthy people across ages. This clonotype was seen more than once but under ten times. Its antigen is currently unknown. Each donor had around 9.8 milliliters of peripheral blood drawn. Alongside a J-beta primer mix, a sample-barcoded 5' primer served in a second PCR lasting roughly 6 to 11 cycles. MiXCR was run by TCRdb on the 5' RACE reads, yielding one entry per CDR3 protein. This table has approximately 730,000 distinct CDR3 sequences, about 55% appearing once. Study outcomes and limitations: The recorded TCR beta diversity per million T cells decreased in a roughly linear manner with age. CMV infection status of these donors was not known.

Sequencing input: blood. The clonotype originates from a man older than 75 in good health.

CDR3 nucleotides: TGCAGTGCAGAGGCGGGTACCTACAATGAGCAGTTCTTC. Translating it yields CSAEAGTYNEQFF. The V gene is TRBV20-1, the J gene TRBJ2-1; TRBD2 is a possible D gene (5 bases). This CDR3 is 13 amino acids long. V lost 6 bases and J 2 bases, leaving 11 bases between the germline ends. CDR1 is DFQATT and CDR2 is SNEGSKA in the germline V gene (reference sequence).